This T cell receptor beta chain came from a study of glioma-infiltrating T cells after dendritic cell vaccination. Study background: Autologous tumor lysate-pulsed dendritic cell vaccination was given between the early 2000s and the early 2010s.

With 4 bases removed from V and 8 bases from J, the gap between germline ends came to 11 bases. The V gene's germline CDR1 is MNHNS and CDR2 SASEGT. The CDR3 length is 12 residues. This clone was observed once. Sequencing was performed with immunoSEQ multiplex PCR; in TCRdb, only in-frame clones are kept and a portion is missing. The table records about 82,000 clones, approximately 90% of them present only once. This chain joins TRBV6-1 and TRBJ1-2; TRBD1 might be the D (6 bases). Sample: blood, taken before dendritic cell vaccination. The clonotype was recovered from a human donor with glioblastoma. CDR3 in DNA: TGTGCCAGCAGTGGCCCCCAGGGGGGCTACACCTTC. Protein sequence: CASSGPQGGYTF.